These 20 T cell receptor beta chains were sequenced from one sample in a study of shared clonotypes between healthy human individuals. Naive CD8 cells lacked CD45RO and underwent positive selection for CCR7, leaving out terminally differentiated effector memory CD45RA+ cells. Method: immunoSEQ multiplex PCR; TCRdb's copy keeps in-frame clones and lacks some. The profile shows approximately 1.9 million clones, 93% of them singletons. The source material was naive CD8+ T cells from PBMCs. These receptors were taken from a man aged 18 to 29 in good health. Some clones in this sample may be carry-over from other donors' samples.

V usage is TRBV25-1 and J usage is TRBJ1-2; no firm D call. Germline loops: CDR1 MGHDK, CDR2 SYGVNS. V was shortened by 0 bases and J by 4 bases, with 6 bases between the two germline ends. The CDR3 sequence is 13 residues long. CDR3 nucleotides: TGTGCCAGCAGTGAATACAGAGGCTATGGCTACACCTTC. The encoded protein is CASSEYRGYGYTF.

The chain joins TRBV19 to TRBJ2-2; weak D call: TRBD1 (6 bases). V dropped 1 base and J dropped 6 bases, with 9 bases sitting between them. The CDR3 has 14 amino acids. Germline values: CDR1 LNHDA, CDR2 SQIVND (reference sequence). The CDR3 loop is CASSIVKGAGELFF. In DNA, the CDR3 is TGTGCCAGTAGTATAGTCAAGGGGGCCGGGGAGCTGTTTTTT. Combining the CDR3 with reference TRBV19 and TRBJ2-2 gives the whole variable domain DGGITQSPKYLFRKEGQNVTLSCEQNLNHDAMYWYRQDPGQGLRLIYYSQIVNDFQKGDIAEGYSVSREKKESFPLTVTSAQKNPTAFYLCASSIVKGAGELFFGEGSRLTVL.

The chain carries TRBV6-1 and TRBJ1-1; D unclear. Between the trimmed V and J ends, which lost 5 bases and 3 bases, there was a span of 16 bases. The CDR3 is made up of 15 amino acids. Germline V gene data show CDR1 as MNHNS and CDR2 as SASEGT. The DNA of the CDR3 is TGTGCCAGCAGTCCCTATAGGTTGTCGGACACTGAAGCTTTCTTT. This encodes CASSPYRLSDTEAFF.

The DNA for the CDR3 is TGTGCCAGCAAGGGGCGAAGCTCCTACGAGCAGTACTTC. It encodes CASKGRSSYEQYF. The V and J genes are TRBV27 and TRBJ2-7; possibly TRBD1 for D (5 bases). The V end lost 7 bases, the J end lost 0 bases, and 10 bases lay between the germline ends. The CDR3 is 13 residues long. The germline CDR1 and CDR2 sequences are MNHEY and SMNVEV (reference sequence).

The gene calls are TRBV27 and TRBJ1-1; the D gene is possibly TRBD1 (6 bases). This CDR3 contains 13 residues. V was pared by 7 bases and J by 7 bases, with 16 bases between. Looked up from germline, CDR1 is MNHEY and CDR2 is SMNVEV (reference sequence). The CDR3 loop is CASNILGQSEAFF. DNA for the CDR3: TGTGCCAGCAACATTCTCGGACAGAGTGAAGCTTTCTTT.

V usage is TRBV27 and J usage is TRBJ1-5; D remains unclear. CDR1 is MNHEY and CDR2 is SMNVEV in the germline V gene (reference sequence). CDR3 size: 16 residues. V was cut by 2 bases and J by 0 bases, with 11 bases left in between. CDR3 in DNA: TGTGCCAGCAGTTTACGGCAGTCATATAGCAATCAGCCCCAGCATTTT. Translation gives CASSLRQSYSNQPQHF.

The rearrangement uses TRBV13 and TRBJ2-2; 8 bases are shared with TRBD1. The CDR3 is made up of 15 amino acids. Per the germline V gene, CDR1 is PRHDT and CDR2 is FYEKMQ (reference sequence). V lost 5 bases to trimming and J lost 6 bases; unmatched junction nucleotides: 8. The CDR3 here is CASSQRDRGAGELFF. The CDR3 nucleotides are TGTGCCAGCAGCCAAAGAGACAGGGGCGCCGGGGAGCTGTTTTTT.

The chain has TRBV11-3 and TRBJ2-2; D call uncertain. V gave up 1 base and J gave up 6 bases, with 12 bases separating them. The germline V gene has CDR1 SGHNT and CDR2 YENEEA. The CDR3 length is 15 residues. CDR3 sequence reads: CASSLAFSGSGELFF. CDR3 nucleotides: TGTGCCAGCAGCTTAGCGTTTTCCGGCTCCGGGGAGCTGTTTTTT.

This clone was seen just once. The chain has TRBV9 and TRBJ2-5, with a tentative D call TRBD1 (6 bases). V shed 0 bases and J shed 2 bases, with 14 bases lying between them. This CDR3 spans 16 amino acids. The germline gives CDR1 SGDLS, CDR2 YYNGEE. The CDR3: CASSVARTDYQETQYF. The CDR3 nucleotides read TGTGCCAGCAGCGTAGCCCGGACAGATTATCAAGAGACCCAGTACTTC.

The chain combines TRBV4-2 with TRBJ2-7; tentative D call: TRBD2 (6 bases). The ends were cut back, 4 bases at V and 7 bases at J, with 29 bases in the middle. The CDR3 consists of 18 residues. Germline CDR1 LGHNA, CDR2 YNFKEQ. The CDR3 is CASSPERYRDQRREEQYF. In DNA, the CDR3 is TGTGCCAGCAGCCCCGAACGGTATAGGGACCAGAGACGGGAGGAGCAGTACTTC.

The CDR3 DNA follows: TGTGCCAGCAGTCCGCCGACTAGCGCAGGCTACGAGCAGTACTTC. This gives the protein CASSPPTSAGYEQYF. The genes are TRBV27 and TRBJ2-7, with 8 bases identical to TRBD2. The germline CDR1 and CDR2 sequences are MNHEY and SMNVEV (reference sequence). The CDR3 runs 15 residues. Trimming removed 5 bases from V and 3 bases from J; junction bases left unmatched: 9.

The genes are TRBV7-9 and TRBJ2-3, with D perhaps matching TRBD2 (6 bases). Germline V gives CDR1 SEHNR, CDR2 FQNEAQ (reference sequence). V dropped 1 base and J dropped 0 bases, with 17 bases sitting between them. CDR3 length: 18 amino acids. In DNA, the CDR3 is TGTGCCAGCAGCTTAGGACTCCAGAAGCGGGCTAGCACAGATACGCAGTATTTT. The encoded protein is CASSLGLQKRASTDTQYF.

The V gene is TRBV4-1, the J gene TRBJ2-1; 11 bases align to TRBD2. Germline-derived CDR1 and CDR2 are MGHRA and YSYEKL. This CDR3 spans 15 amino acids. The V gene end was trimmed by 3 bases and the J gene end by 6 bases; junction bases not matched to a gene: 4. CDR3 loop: CASSHRLAGGNEQFF. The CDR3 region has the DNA TGCGCCAGCAGCCACCGCCTAGCGGGAGGCAATGAGCAGTTCTTC.

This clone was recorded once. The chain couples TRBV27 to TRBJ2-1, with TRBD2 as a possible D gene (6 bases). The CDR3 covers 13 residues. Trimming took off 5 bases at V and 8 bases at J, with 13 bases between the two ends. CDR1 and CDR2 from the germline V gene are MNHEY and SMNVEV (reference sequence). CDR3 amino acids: CASSETSLDEQFF. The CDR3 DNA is TGTGCCAGCAGTGAGACTAGTCTCGATGAGCAGTTCTTC.

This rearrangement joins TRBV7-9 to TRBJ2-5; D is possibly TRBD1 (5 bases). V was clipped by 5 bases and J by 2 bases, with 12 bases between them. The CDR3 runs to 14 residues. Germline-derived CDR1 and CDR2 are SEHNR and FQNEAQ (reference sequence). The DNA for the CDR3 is TGTGCCAGCAGCCCCAGGGTGGGGCAAGAGACCCAGTACTTC. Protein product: CASSPRVGQETQYF. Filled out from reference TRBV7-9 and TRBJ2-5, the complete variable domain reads DTGVSQNPRHKITKRGQNVTFRCDPISEHNRLYWYRQTLGQGPEFLTYFQNEAQLEKSRLLSDRFSAERPKGSFSTLEIQRTEQGDSAMYLCASSPRVGQETQYFGPGTRLLVL.

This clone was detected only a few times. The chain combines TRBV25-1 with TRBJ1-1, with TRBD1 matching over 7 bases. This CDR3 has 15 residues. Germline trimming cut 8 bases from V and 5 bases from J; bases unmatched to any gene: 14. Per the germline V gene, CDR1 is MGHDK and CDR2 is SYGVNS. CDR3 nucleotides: TGTGCCAGCGGCGAGAAGGGGGCACGGGGAACTGAAGCTTTCTTT. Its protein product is CASGEKGARGTEAFF.

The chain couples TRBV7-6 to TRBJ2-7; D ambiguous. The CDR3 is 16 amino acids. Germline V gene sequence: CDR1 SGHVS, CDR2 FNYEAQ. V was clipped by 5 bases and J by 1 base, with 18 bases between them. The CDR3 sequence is CASSPTPGGSSYEQYF. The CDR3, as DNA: TGTGCCAGCAGCCCGACACCTGGCGGCAGTTCCTACGAGCAGTACTTC.

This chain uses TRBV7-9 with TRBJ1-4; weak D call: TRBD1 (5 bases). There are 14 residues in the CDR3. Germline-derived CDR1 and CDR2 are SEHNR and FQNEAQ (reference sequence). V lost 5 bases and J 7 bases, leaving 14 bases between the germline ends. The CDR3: CASSLGGLIEKLFF. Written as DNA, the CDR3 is TGTGCCAGCAGCCTCGGGGGACTAATTGAAAAACTGTTTTTT.

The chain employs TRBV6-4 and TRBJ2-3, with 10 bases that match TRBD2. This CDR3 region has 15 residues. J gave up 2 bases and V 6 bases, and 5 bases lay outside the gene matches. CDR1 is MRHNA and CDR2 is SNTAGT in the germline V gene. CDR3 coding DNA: TGTGCCAGCAGGAGGGGACTAGCGCTCACAGATACGCAGTATTTT. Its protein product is CASRRGLALTDTQYF.

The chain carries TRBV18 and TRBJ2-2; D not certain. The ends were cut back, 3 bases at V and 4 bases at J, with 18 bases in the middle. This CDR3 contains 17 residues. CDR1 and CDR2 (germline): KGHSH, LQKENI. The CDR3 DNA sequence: TGTGCCAGCTCACCCAGTCAGTTGCAGCAATTCACCGGGGAGCTGTTTTTT. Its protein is CASSPSQLQQFTGELFF.